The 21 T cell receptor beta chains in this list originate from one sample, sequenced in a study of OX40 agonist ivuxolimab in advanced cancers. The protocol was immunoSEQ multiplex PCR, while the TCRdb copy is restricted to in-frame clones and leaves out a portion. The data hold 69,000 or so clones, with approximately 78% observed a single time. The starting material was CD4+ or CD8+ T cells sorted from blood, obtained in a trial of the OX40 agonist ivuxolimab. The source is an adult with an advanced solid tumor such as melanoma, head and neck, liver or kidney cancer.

The CDR3 protein is CASSQDPGENTEAFF. CDR3 in DNA: TGCGCCAGCAGCCAAGATCCAGGCGAGAACACTGAAGCTTTCTTT. The chain uses TRBV4-3 and TRBJ1-1; D is undetermined. The CDR3 is 15 amino acids. V lost 0 bases to trimming and J lost 1 base, with 9 bases between them. Germline CDR1 and CDR2: LGHNA and YSLEER.

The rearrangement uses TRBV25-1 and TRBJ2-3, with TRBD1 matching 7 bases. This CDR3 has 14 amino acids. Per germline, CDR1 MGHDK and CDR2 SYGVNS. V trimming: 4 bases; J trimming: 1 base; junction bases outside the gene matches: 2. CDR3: CASSVTGGTDTQYF. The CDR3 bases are TGTGCCAGCAGTGTCACAGGGGGCACAGATACGCAGTATTTT.

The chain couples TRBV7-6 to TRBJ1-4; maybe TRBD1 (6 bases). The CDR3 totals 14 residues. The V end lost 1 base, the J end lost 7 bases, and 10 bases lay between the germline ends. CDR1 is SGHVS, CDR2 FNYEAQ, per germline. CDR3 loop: CASSLGGAREKLFF. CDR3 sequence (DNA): TGTGCCAGCAGCTTAGGGGGGGCGCGTGAAAAACTGTTTTTT. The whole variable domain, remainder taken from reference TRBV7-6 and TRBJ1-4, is GAGVSQSPRYKVTKRGQDVALRCDPISGHVSLYWYRQALGQGPEFLTYFNYEAQQDKSGLPNDRFSAERPEGSISTLTIQRTEQRDSAMYRCASSLGGAREKLFFGSGTQLSVL.

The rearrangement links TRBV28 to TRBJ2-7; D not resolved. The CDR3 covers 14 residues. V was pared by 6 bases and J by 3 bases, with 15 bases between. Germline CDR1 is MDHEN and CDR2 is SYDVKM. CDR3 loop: CASRRGISYYEQYF. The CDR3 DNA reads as TGTGCCAGCAGGAGAGGAATTTCATACTACGAGCAGTACTTC.

CDR3 in amino acids: CASSQGVWEPQHF. The CDR3 nucleotides are TGCGCCAGCAGCCAAGGGGTCTGGGAGCCCCAGCATTTT. The chain combines TRBV4-3 with TRBJ1-5; D is undetermined. This CDR3 region has 13 residues. Trimming took 1 base from V and 8 from J, leaving 9 bases between them. CDR1 is LGHNA, CDR2 YSLEER, per germline.

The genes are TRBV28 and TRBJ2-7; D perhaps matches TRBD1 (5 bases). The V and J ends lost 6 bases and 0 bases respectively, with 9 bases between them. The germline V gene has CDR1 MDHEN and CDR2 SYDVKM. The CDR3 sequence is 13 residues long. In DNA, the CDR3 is TGTGCCAGCAGACGACAGAGCTCCTACGAGCAGTACTTC. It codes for CASRRQSSYEQYF.

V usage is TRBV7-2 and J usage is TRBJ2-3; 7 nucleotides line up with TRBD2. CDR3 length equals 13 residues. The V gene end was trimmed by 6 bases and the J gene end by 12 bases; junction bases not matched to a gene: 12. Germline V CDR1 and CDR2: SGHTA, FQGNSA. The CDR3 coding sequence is TGTGCCAGCAGTACTATAAGCGGGACGCCCCAGTATTTT. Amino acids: CASSTISGTPQYF.

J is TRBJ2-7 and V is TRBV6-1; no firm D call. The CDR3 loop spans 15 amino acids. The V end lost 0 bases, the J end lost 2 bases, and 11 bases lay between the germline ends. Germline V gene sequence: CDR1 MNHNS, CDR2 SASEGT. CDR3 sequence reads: CASSEAGDGPYEQYF. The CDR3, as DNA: TGTGCCAGCAGTGAAGCAGGAGACGGGCCCTACGAGCAGTACTTC.

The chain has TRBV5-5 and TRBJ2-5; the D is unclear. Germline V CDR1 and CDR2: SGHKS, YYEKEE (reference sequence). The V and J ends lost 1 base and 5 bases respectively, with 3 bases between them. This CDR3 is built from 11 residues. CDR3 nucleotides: TGTGCCAGCAGCTTGCACGAGACCCAGTACTTC. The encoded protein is CASSLHETQYF.

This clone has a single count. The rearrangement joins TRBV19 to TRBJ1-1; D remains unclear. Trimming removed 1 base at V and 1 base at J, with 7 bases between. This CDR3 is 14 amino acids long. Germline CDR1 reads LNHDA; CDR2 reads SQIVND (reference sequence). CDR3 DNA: TGTGCCAGTAGTATAGTAACCAGGAACACTGAAGCTTTCTTT. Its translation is CASSIVTRNTEAFF.

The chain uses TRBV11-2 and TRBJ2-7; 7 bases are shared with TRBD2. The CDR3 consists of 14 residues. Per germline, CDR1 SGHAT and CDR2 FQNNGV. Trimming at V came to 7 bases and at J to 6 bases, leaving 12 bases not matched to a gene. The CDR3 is CASTDRPGLREQYF. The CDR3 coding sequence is TGTGCCAGCACCGATCGTCCGGGACTACGCGAGCAGTACTTC.

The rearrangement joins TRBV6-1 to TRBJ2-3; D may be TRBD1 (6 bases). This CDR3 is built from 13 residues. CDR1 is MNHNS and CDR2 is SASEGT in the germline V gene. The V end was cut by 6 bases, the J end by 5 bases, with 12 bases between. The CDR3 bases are TGTGCCAGCAGCCCCCCGGGACAAGATACGCAGTATTTT. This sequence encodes CASSPPGQDTQYF.

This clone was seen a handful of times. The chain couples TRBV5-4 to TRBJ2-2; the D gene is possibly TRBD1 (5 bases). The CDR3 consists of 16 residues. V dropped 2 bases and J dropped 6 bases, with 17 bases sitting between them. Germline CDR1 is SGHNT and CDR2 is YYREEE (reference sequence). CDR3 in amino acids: CASSFSAGISSGELFF. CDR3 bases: TGTGCCAGCAGCTTTTCCGCAGGGATAAGCTCCGGGGAGCTGTTTTTT. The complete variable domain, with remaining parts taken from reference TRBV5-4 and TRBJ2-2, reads ETGVTQSPTHLIKTRGQQVTLRCSSQSGHNTVSWYQQALGQGPQFIFQYYREEENGRGNFPPRFSGLQFPNYSSELNVNALELDDSALYLCASSFSAGISSGELFFGEGSRLTVL.

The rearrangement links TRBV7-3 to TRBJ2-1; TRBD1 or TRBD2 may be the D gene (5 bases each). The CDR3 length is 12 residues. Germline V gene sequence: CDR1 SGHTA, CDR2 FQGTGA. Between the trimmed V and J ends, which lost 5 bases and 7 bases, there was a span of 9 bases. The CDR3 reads CASSGGPNEQFF. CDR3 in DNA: TGTGCCAGCAGCGGGGGACCAAATGAGCAGTTCTTC.

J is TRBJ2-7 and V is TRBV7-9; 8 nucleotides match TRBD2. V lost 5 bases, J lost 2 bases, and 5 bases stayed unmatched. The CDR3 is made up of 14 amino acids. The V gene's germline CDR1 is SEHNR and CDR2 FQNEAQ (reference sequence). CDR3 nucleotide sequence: TGTGCCAGCAGCCTTAGCGGGGCGACCTACGAGCAGTACTTC. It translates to CASSLSGATYEQYF.

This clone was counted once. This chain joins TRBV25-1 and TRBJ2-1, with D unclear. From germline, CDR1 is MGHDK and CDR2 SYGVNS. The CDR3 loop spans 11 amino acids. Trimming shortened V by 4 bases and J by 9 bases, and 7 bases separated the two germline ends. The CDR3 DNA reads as TGTGCCAGCAGTGGAGGCGGTGAGCAGTTCTTC. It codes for CASSGGGEQFF.

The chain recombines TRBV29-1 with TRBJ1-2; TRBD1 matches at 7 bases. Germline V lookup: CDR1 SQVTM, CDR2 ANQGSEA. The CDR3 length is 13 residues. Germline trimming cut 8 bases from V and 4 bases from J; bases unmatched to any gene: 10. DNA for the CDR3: TGCAGCATCACCTCCGGGACAGCCTATGGCTACACCTTC. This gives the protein CSITSGTAYGYTF.

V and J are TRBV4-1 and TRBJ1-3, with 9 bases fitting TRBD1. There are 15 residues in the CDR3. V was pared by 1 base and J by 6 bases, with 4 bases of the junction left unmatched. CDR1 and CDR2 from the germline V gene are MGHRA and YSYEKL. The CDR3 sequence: CASSQGTGDTNTIYF. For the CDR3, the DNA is TGCGCCAGCAGCCAAGGGACAGGGGATACAAACACCATATATTTT.

The CDR3 loop is CASSDGTSTDTQYF. The CDR3, as DNA: TGTGCCAGCAGTGATGGAACTAGCACAGATACGCAGTATTTT. V is TRBV6-1 and J is TRBJ2-3; D is unresolved. Germline lookup yields CDR1 MNHNS and CDR2 SASEGT. Trimming took 3 bases from V and 0 from J, leaving 7 bases between them. This CDR3 has 14 amino acids.

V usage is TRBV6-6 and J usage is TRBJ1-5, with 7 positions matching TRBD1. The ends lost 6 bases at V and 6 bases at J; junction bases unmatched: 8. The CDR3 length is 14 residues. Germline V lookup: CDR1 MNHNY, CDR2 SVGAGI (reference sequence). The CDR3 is CASSPSGGGQPQHF. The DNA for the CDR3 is TGTGCCAGCAGCCCCTCAGGGGGTGGTCAGCCCCAGCATTTT.

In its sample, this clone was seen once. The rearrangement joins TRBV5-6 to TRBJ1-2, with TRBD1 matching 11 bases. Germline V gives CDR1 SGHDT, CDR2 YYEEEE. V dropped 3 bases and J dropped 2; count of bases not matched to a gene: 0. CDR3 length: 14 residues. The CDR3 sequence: CASSWTGGNYGYTF. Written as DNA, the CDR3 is TGTGCCAGCAGCTGGACAGGGGGCAACTATGGCTACACCTTC.